The next 20 T cell receptor beta chains were all read from a single sample in a study of technical replicates of blood from several donors. Clones were read by immunoSEQ multiplex PCR, and TCRdb kept only the in-frame ones, dropping some. The sample contains 70,000 to 90,000 clones, 94% of which appear only once. What was sequenced was T cells isolated from PBMCs. Source of these receptors: a human donor in good health.

The CDR3 region has the DNA TGTGCCAGCAGCTCGGGGCGCGGGACCACCGGGGAGCTGTTTTTT. Amino acids: CASSSGRGTTGELFF. The rearrangement joins TRBV7-3 to TRBJ2-2, with D perhaps TRBD2 (6 bases). V was shortened by 4 bases and J by 4 bases, with 13 bases between the two germline ends. Per the germline V gene, CDR1 is SGHTA and CDR2 is FQGTGA. The CDR3 extends over 15 amino acids.

This clone was recorded once. The genes are TRBV14 and TRBJ1-1; D perhaps matches TRBD1 (5 bases). The CDR3 runs 15 residues. CDR1 SGHDN and CDR2 FVKESK come from the germline V gene. Between the trimmed V and J ends, which lost 1 base and 3 bases, there was a span of 12 bases. The CDR3 region has the DNA TGTGCCAGCAGCCAAGGCCCAGGGAAGGACACTGAAGCTTTCTTT. This gives the protein CASSQGPGKDTEAFF.

This clone was observed a single time. The chain recombines TRBV27 with TRBJ2-7; 8 positions match TRBD1. The germline V gene encodes CDR1 MNHEY and CDR2 SMNVEV (reference sequence). CDR3 length equals 15 residues. The junction had 7 bases not matched to a gene; V was cut back by 4 bases and J by 2 bases. CDR3 in amino acids: CASSSPGQVTYEQYF. The CDR3 nucleotides read TGTGCCAGCAGTTCCCCGGGACAGGTTACCTACGAGCAGTACTTC.

The chain links TRBV7-9 to TRBJ2-1; 7 bases line up with TRBD1. The CDR3 length is 15 residues. V lost 5 bases, J lost 6 bases, and 10 bases stayed unmatched. Germline V gene data show CDR1 as SEHNR and CDR2 as FQNEAQ (reference sequence). In DNA form, the CDR3 reads TGTGCCAGCAGCACCCTCAACAGGGGTCTCAATGAGCAGTTCTTC. As protein: CASSTLNRGLNEQFF. Variable domain in full (rest from reference TRBV7-9 and TRBJ2-1): DTGVSQNPRHKITKRGQNVTFRCDPISEHNRLYWYRQTLGQGPEFLTYFQNEAQLEKSRLLSDRFSAERPKGSFSTLEIQRTEQGDSAMYLCASSTLNRGLNEQFFGPGTRLTVL.

This clone was counted once. The chain couples TRBV11-2 to TRBJ2-3; the match to TRBD2 covers 8 bases. CDR1 SGHAT and CDR2 FQNNGV come from the germline V gene. Losses at the gene ends were 5 bases for V and 3 bases for J; bases not matched to a gene: 10. The CDR3 loop spans 16 amino acids. The CDR3 is CASSPGGSGTTDTQYF. CDR3 bases: TGTGCCAGCAGCCCCGGGGGTAGCGGGACGACAGATACGCAGTATTTT.

The V call is TRBV18, the J call TRBJ1-2; D is unresolved. The CDR3 loop spans 11 amino acids. V gave up 3 bases and J gave up 6 bases, with 5 bases separating them. Per germline, CDR1 KGHSH and CDR2 LQKENI. Here the CDR3 DNA reads TGTGCCAGCTCACCCCAGGATGGCTACACCTTC. This translates into CASSPQDGYTF.

This rearrangement joins TRBV10-3 to TRBJ1-2; D perhaps matches TRBD1 (6 bases). V lost 10 bases and J 0 bases, leaving 12 bases between the germline ends. Germline V lookup: CDR1 ENHRY, CDR2 SYGVKD. The CDR3 spans 13 residues. CDR3 nucleotides: TGTGCCACCTACGGACAGACTAACTATGGCTACACCTTC. This translates into CATYGQTNYGYTF.

The J gene is TRBJ2-1, the V gene TRBV7-9; 7 nucleotides agree with TRBD2. This CDR3 is built from 17 residues. V trimming: 1 base; J trimming: 9 bases; junction bases outside the gene matches: 15. Germline assignment: CDR1 SEHNR and CDR2 FQNEAQ (reference sequence). CDR3 region: CASSLVSSGPTRGEQFF. The CDR3 nucleotides read TGTGCCAGCAGCTTAGTGTCTAGCGGCCCGACCCGGGGTGAGCAGTTCTTC.

The chain employs TRBV7-2 and TRBJ2-5; D is unresolved. This CDR3 is built from 13 residues. V lost 1 base and J 2 bases, leaving 5 bases between the germline ends. Per the germline V gene, CDR1 is SGHTA and CDR2 is FQGNSA. The CDR3 loop is CASSLVQQETQYF. The DNA of the CDR3 is TGTGCCAGCAGCTTAGTCCAGCAAGAGACCCAGTACTTC.

The chain carries TRBV5-5 and TRBJ2-7; D possibly corresponds to TRBD1 (6 bases). CDR3 length: 15 amino acids. V dropped 4 bases and J dropped 4 bases, with 18 bases sitting between them. CDR1 and CDR2 from the germline V gene are SGHKS and YYEKEE (reference sequence). In DNA, the CDR3 is TGTGCCAGCAGCCCGACCGGGACATGGGGTTACGAGCAGTACTTC. As protein: CASSPTGTWGYEQYF. The full variable domain, completed using reference TRBV5-5 and TRBJ2-7, is DAGVTQSPTHLIKTRGQQVTLRCSPISGHKSVSWYQQVLGQGPQFIFQYYEKEERGRGNFPDRFSARQFPNYSSELNVNALLLGDSALYLCASSPTGTWGYEQYFGPGTRLTVT.

The chain recombines TRBV7-9 with TRBJ1-1; tentative D call: TRBD1 (5 bases). Germline V gene lookup returns CDR1 SEHNR and CDR2 FQNEAQ (reference sequence). The V end lost 5 bases, the J end lost 7 bases, and 14 bases lay between the germline ends. The CDR3 has 13 residues. The CDR3 sequence: CASSVKGPIEAFF. CDR3 DNA sequence: TGTGCCAGCAGCGTGAAGGGGCCCATTGAAGCTTTCTTT. Full variable domain (outside the CDR3, taken from reference TRBV7-9 and TRBJ1-1): DTGVSQNPRHKITKRGQNVTFRCDPISEHNRLYWYRQTLGQGPEFLTYFQNEAQLEKSRLLSDRFSAERPKGSFSTLEIQRTEQGDSAMYLCASSVKGPIEAFFGQGTRLTVV.

This clone occurred once. V gene TRBV27 combines with J gene TRBJ1-2; 10 bases map to TRBD1. V dropped 10 bases and J dropped 6; count of bases not matched to a gene: 11. CDR3 length equals 14 residues. Germline CDR1 reads MNHEY; CDR2 reads SMNVEV (reference sequence). Written as DNA, the CDR3 is TGTGCCACCGCTCGGACAGGGGGAATAGATGGCTACACCTTC. It translates to CATARTGGIDGYTF.

The V gene is TRBV19, the J gene TRBJ2-3; 13 positions agree with TRBD2. Per the germline V gene, CDR1 is LNHDA and CDR2 is SQIVND (reference sequence). The CDR3 loop spans 15 amino acids. Trimming removed 6 bases from V and 4 bases from J; junction bases left unmatched: 4. This CDR3 is CASSLGLAGADTQYF. The DNA for the CDR3 is TGTGCCAGTAGCCTTGGACTAGCGGGGGCAGATACGCAGTATTTT.

The CDR3 DNA reads TGTGCCAGTAGTAGCCCGGCGGCAGCGAACACTGAAGCTTTCTTT. Residues: CASSSPAAANTEAFF. V and J are TRBV19 and TRBJ1-1; no firm D call. This CDR3 has 15 amino acids. V lost 4 bases and J lost 1, with 13 bases in between. Germline CDR1 is LNHDA and CDR2 is SQIVND (reference sequence). Variable domain in full (rest from reference TRBV19 and TRBJ1-1): DGGITQSPKYLFRKEGQNVTLSCEQNLNHDAMYWYRQDPGQGLRLIYYSQIVNDFQKGDIAEGYSVSREKKESFPLTVTSAQKNPTAFYLCASSSPAAANTEAFFGQGTRLTVV.

The V call is TRBV28, the J call TRBJ2-5, with 13 bases matching TRBD2. Germline V gene data show CDR1 as MDHEN and CDR2 as SYDVKM. The V segment lost 5 bases and the J segment 5 bases; nucleotides outside the gene matches: 8. The CDR3 length is 16 residues. CDR3 sequence reads: CASSPLTSGRAETQYF. CDR3 DNA: TGTGCCAGCAGTCCTTTAACTAGCGGGAGGGCTGAGACCCAGTACTTC.

This chain connects TRBV7-8 to TRBJ2-7; TRBD1 matches 7 bases. The CDR3 is made up of 13 amino acids. The junction had 10 bases not matched to a gene; V was cut back by 7 bases and J by 7 bases. Germline V gene lookup returns CDR1 SGHVS and CDR2 FQNEAQ. The CDR3 protein is CASTPDRAGEQYF. The DNA for the CDR3 is TGTGCCAGCACCCCTGACAGGGCAGGTGAGCAGTACTTC.

This chain connects TRBV28 to TRBJ2-7, with 10 bases that match TRBD2. Per germline, CDR1 MDHEN and CDR2 SYDVKM. There are 17 residues in the CDR3. The junction had 16 bases not matched to a gene; V was cut back by 5 bases and J by 6 bases. The CDR3 DNA is TGTGCCAGCAGTACCCCGGGACTAGCGTCCGGGCGGTCCGAGCAGTACTTC. Translating gives CASSTPGLASGRSEQYF.

The V gene is TRBV19, the J gene TRBJ2-2, with D perhaps TRBD2 (6 bases). Between the trimmed V and J ends, which lost 5 bases and 7 bases, there was a span of 14 bases. Germline V lookup: CDR1 LNHDA, CDR2 SQIVND (reference sequence). The CDR3 length is 14 residues. The CDR3 coding sequence is TGTGCCAGTAGTCCGACGACTAGTTACGGGGAGCTGTTTTTT. Translation gives CASSPTTSYGELFF.

The rearrangement links TRBV11-3 to TRBJ1-2; 10 positions match TRBD1. This CDR3 spans 17 amino acids. J lost 4 bases, V lost 1 base, and 9 bases had no gene match. The germline CDR1 and CDR2 sequences are SGHNT and YENEEA. CDR3 DNA: TGTGCCAGCAGCTTAGTCTCTGGGACAGGGGCTGGCTATGGCTACACCTTC. Its protein is CASSLVSGTGAGYGYTF.

The rearrangement links TRBV4-3 to TRBJ1-1, with 9 bases fitting TRBD1. CDR1 is LGHNA and CDR2 is YSLEER in the germline V gene. This CDR3 region has 17 residues. After removal of 1 base from V and 0 bases from J, the junction contained 6 bases not matched to a gene. CDR3 amino acids: CASSQAGQGSMNTEAFF. DNA of the CDR3: TGCGCCAGCAGCCAAGCTGGACAGGGGAGCATGAACACTGAAGCTTTCTTT.